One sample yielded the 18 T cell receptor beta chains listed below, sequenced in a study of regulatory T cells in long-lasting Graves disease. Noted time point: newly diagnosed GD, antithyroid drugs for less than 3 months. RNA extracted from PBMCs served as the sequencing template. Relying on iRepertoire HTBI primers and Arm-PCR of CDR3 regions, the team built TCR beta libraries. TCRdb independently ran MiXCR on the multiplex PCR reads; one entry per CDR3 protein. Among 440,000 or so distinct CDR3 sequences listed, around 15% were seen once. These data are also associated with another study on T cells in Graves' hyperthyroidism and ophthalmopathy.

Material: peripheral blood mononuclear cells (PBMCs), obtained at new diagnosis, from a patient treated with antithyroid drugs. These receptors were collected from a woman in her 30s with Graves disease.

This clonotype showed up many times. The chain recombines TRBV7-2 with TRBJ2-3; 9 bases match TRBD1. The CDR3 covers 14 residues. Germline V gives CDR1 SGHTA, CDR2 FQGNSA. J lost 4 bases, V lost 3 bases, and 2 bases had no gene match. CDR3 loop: CASSFDRGADTQYF. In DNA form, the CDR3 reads TGTGCCAGCAGCTTCGACAGGGGGGCAGATACGCAGTATTTT.

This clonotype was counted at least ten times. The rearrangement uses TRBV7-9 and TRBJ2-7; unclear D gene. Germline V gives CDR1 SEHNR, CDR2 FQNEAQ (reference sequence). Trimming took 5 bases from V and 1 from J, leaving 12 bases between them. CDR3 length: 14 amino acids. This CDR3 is CASSPPLGSYEQYF. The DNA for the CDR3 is TGTGCCAGCAGCCCCCCCCTGGGGTCCTACGAGCAGTACTTC.

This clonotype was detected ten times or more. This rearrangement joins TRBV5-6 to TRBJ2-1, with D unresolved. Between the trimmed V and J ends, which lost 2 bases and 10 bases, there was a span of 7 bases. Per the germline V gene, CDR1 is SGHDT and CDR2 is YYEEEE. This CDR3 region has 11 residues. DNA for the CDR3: TGTGCCAGCAGCTTAATGAGGGAGCAGTTCTTC. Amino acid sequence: CASSLMREQFF.

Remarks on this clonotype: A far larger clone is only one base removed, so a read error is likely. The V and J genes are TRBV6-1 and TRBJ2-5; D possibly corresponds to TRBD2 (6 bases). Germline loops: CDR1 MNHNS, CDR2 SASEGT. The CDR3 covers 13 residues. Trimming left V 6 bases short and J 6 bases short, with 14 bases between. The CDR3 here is CASRSMEGQTQYF. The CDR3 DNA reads TGTGCCAGCAGATCGATGGAGGGGCAGACCCAGTACTTC.

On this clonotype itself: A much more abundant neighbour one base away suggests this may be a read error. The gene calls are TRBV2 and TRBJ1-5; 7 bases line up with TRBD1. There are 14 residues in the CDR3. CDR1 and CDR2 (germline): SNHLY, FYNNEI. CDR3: CAGSGDSLRQPQHF. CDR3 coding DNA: TGTGCCGGCAGCGGGGACAGTCTCCGTCAGCCCCAGCATTTT.

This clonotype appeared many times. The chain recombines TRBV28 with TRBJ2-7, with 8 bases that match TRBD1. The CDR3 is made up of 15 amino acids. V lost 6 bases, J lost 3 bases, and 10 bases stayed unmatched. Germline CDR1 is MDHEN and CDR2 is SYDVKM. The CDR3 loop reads CASRGQGRGDYEQYF. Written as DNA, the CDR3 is TGTGCCAGCAGAGGACAGGGCAGGGGGGACTACGAGCAGTACTTC.

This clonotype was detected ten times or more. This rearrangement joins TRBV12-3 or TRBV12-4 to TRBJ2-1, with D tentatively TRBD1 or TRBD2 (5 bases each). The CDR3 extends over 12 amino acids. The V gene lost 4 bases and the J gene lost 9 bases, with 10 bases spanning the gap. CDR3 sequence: CASSYPRGEQFF. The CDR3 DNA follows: TGTGCCAGCAGTTATCCGAGGGGTGAGCAGTTCTTC.

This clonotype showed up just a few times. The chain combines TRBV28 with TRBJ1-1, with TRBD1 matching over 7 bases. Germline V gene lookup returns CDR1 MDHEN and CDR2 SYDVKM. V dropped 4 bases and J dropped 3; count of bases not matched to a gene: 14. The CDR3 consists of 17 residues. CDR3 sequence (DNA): TGTGCCAGCAGTTCCAGGGACAGCGTCGGCGGGGACACTGAAGCTTTCTTT. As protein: CASSSRDSVGGDTEAFF.

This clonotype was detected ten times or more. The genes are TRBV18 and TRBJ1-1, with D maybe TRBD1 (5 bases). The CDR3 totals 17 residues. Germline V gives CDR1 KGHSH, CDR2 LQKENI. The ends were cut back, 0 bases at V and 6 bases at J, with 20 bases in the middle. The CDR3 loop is CASSPPGLGRSHAEAFF. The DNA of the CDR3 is TGTGCCAGCTCACCACCGGGACTCGGGAGGTCACACGCTGAAGCTTTCTTT.

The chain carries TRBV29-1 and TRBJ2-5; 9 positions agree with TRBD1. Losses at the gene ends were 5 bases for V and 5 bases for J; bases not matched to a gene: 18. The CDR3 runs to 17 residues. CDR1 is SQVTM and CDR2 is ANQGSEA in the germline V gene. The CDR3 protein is CSVPGTGLVSMGETQYF. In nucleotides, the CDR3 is TGCAGCGTTCCGGGGACAGGGTTGGTGTCCATGGGGGAGACCCAGTACTTC. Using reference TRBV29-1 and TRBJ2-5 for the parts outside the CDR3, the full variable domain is SAVISQKPSRDICQRGTSLTIQCQVDSQVTMMFWYRQQPGQSLTLIATANQGSEATYESGFVIDKFPISRPNLTFSTLTVSNMSPEDSSIYLCSVPGTGLVSMGETQYFGPGTRLLVL.

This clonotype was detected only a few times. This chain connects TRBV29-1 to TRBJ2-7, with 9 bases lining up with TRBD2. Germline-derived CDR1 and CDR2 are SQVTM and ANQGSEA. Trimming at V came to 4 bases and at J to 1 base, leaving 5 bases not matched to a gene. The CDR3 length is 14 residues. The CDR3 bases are TGCAGCGTTGCGGGCGGGGGGGGTTCCTACGAGCAGTACTTC. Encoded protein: CSVAGGGGSYEQYF.

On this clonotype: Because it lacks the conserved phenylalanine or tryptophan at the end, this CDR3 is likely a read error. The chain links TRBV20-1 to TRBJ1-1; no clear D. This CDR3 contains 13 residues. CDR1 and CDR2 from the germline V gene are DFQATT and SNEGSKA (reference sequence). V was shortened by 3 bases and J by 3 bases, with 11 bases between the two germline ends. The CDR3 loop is CSASRPEDTEAFL. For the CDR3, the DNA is TGCAGTGCTAGCCGGCCAGAAGACACTGAAGCTTTCCTT.

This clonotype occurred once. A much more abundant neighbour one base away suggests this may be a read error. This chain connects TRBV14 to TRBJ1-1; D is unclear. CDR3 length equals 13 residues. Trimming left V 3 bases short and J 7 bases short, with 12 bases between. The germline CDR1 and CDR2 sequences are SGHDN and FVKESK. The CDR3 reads CASSQTSKGEAFF. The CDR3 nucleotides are TGTGCCAGCAGCCAGACCTCGAAGGGTGAAGCTTTCTTT.

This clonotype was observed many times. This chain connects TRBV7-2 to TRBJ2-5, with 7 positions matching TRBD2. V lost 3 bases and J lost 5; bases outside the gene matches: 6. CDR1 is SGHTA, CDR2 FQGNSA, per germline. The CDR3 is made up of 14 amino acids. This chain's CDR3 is CASSLGGARETQYF. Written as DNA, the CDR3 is TGTGCCAGCAGCTTGGGAGGGGCGCGGGAGACCCAGTACTTC.

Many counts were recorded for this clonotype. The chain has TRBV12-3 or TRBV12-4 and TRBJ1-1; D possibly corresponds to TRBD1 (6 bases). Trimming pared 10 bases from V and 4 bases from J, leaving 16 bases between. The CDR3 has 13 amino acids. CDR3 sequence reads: CANRGQGPTEAFF. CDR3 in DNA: TGTGCCAACCGGGGGCAGGGGCCCACTGAAGCTTTCTTT.

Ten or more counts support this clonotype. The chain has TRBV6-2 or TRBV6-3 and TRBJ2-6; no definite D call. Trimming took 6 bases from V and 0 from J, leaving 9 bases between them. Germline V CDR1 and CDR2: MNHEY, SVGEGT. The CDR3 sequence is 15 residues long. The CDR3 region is CASSVDGSGANVLTF. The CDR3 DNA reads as TGTGCCAGCAGCGTAGACGGCTCTGGGGCCAACGTCCTGACTTTC.

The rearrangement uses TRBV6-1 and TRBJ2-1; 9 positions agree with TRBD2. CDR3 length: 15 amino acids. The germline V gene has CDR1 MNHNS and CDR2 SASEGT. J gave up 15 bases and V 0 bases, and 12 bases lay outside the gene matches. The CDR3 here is CASSEAVAGESFWFF. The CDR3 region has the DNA TGTGCCAGCAGTGAAGCGGTAGCGGGAGAGTCTTTTTGGTTCTTC.

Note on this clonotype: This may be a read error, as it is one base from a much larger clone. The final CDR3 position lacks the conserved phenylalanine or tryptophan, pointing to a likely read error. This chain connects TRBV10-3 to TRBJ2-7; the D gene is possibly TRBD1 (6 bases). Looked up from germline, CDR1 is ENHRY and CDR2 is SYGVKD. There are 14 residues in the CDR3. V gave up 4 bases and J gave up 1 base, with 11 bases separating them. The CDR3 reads CAISAYRDSYEQYS. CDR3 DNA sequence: TGTGCCATCAGTGCGTACAGGGATTCCTACGAGCAGTACTCC.